These T cell receptor beta chains were read from a single sample in a study of blood T cell repertoires in COVID-19. This table comes from immunoSEQ multiplex PCR, and its TCRdb copy is limited to in-frame clones, with some not included. The sample lists fewer than 150,000 clones; 84% were seen once. Sequencing input: peripheral blood. The receptors originated from a human donor in a cohort sampled during active COVID-19. Each CDR3 is given with its conserved first and last residue. A D gene is named only where the DNA matches it firmly. Clone size is stated in some rows and not others, as once, few, many or a class when expanded.

d_call,clone_size,j_call,v_call,cdr3_aa,cdr3_nt
.,.,TRBJ1-1,TRBV19,CASSIGYRGTEAFF,TGTGCCAGTAGTATAGGATACCGAGGGACTGAAGCTTTCTTT
TRBD1,.,TRBJ1-4,TRBV3-1/TRBV3-2,CASSQDPGQQNEKLFF,TGTGCCAGCAGCCAAGATCCGGGACAGCAGAATGAAAAACTGTTTTTT
.,.,TRBJ2-5,TRBV7-6,CASSFTGQETQYF,TGTGCCAGCAGCTTCACAGGGCAAGAGACCCAGTACTTC
TRBD2,.,TRBJ2-7,TRBV27,CASSLSGTSYHYEQYF,TGTGCCAGCAGTTTATCCGGGACTAGCTACCACTACGAGCAGTACTTC
.,.,TRBJ2-3,TRBV6-2/TRBV6-3,CASSNPTLAATDTQYF,TGTGCCAGCAGTAACCCGACCCTAGCAGCCACAGATACGCAGTATTTT
.,.,TRBJ2-1,TRBV18,CASSPPQDAGNEQFF,TGTGCCAGCTCACCACCTCAAGACGCGGGTAATGAGCAGTTCTTC
TRBD1,.,TRBJ1-4,TRBV15,CATSTWDRAEKLFF,TGTGCCACCAGCACTTGGGACAGGGCTGAAAAACTGTTTTTT
.,.,TRBJ2-5,TRBV2,CASRPQYRDTRLGRTQYF,TGTGCCAGCAGGCCTCAATACCGGGACACAAGATTGGGTCGGACCCAGTACTTC
TRBD2,.,TRBJ2-5,TRBV7-7,CASSLGTSGVTQYF,TGTGCTAGCAGCTTAGGGACTAGCGGGGTGACCCAGTACTTC
.,.,TRBJ2-7,TRBV5-6,CASSYTDRTYEQYF,TGTGCCAGCAGTTATACCGACAGAACCTACGAGCAGTACTTC
.,.,TRBJ2-7,TRBV19,CASSRGQGGTYEQYF,TGTGCCAGTAGTCGAGGTCAGGGGGGAACCTACGAGCAGTACTTC
TRBD2,.,TRBJ2-3,TRBV3-1/TRBV3-2,CASSHPGLAGGSNTDTQYF,TGTGCCAGCAGCCACCCGGGACTAGCGGGGGGAAGCAACACAGATACGCAGTATTTT
TRBD1,.,TRBJ1-2,TRBV3-1/TRBV3-2,CASSQTGADGYTF,TGTGCCAGCAGCCAGACAGGGGCCGATGGCTACACCTTC
.,.,TRBJ1-2,TRBV15,CATSRVKSSGGYTF,TGTGCCACCAGCAGAGTTAAGTCCTCAGGCGGCTACACCTTC
TRBD2,.,TRBJ2-2,TRBV11-2,CASSLDSPGAGGPAGELFF,TGTGCCAGCAGCTTAGATTCCCCAGGAGCGGGGGGGCCTGCCGGGGAGCTGTTTTTT
.,.,TRBJ2-3,TRBV4-2,CASSQETWSGPPDTQYF,TGTGCCAGCAGCCAAGAGACTTGGAGCGGACCTCCCGATACGCAGTATTTT
TRBD1,.,TRBJ2-2,TRBV9,CASSADPQGAVGELFF,TGTGCCAGCAGCGCCGACCCCCAGGGGGCGGTCGGGGAGCTGTTTTTT
TRBD1,once,TRBJ1-1,TRBV4-2,CASSQSRGSEAFF,TGTGCCAGCAGCCAATCCAGGGGGTCTGAAGCTTTCTTT
.,.,TRBJ1-1,TRBV4-1,CASSQDFGRSYTTGGAFF,TGCGCCAGCAGCCAAGATTTCGGCAGATCCTACACAACTGGGGGGGCTTTCTTT
TRBD1,.,TRBJ1-5,TRBV28,CASSSKFPGQGRDQNQPQHF,TGTGCCAGCAGTTCTAAATTCCCCGGACAGGGCCGGGACCAGAATCAGCCCCAGCATTTT
.,.,TRBJ2-5,TRBV5-1,CASAGQSPQETQYF,TGCGCCAGCGCTGGACAGTCCCCCCAGGAGACCCAGTACTTC
.,.,TRBJ1-2,TRBV25-1,CASSELSPTNYGYTF,TGTGCCAGCAGTGAATTGTCCCCTACTAACTATGGCTACACCTTC
TRBD1,.,TRBJ2-7,TRBV5-4,CASSLWGQGAGEQYF,TGTGCCAGCAGCTTGTGGGGACAGGGGGCTGGAGAGCAGTACTTC
.,.,TRBJ1-4,TRBV5-1,CASSVGSTGPTNEKLFF,TGCGCCAGCAGCGTTGGGTCAACAGGGCCAACTAATGAAAAACTGTTTTTT
.,many,TRBJ2-1,TRBV18,CASSPPSVGVNEQFF,TGTGCCAGCTCACCACCGAGTGTAGGGGTCAATGAGCAGTTCTTC
TRBD1,.,TRBJ1-2,TRBV7-2,CASSPTGGRYGYTF,TGTGCCAGCAGCCCGACAGGGGGCCGCTATGGCTACACCTTC
.,once,TRBJ2-7,TRBV30,CAWSVGAGGTGEQYF,TGTGCCTGGAGTGTGGGGGCAGGGGGGACGGGCGAGCAGTACTTC
.,.,TRBJ2-3,TRBV27,CATNFRGRDTQYF,TGTGCCACCAATTTCAGGGGAAGAGATACGCAGTATTTT
TRBD1,once,TRBJ2-7,TRBV5-1,CASSARDRGSHEQYF,TGCGCCAGCAGCGCCCGGGACAGGGGGTCCCACGAGCAGTACTTC
.,.,TRBJ2-1,TRBV5-6,CASSLGPNPYNEQFF,TGTGCCAGCAGCTTGGGGCCAAATCCTTACAATGAGCAGTTCTTC
.,.,TRBJ2-3,TRBV7-9,CASSSVVGTTDTQYF,TGTGCCAGCAGCTCCGTCGTGGGGACTACAGATACGCAGTATTTT
TRBD1,.,TRBJ1-6,TRBV27,CASKVQGAFSPLHF,TGTGCCAGCAAAGTACAGGGGGCATTTTCACCCCTCCACTTT
.,.,TRBJ2-1,TRBV7-7,CASSLRRGNEQFF,TGTGCTAGCAGCTTAAGACGGGGCAATGAGCAGTTCTTC
TRBD2,few,TRBJ2-1,TRBV5-1,CASRGTSGLVQFF,TGCGCCAGCAGAGGGACTAGCGGCCTTGTGCAGTTCTTC
TRBD1,.,TRBJ1-6,TRBV14,CASSQTGASPLHF,TGTGCCAGCAGCCAAACAGGGGCCTCACCCCTCCACTTT
.,.,TRBJ2-3,TRBV9,CASSVGGGYTDTQYF,TGTGCCAGCAGCGTAGGGGGCGGATACACAGATACGCAGTATTTT
TRBD1,.,TRBJ2-1,TRBV5-1,CASSLVTGVGNEQFF,TGCGCCAGCAGCTTGGTAACAGGGGTGGGAAATGAGCAGTTCTTC
.,once,TRBJ1-1,TRBV10-3,CAISEWVGHLNTEAFF,TGTGCCATCAGTGAGTGGGTGGGGCACTTAAACACTGAAGCTTTCTTT
.,.,TRBJ1-3,TRBV18,CASSPPSGYTGNTIYF,TGTGCCAGCTCACCCCCGTCGGGTTACACTGGAAACACCATATATTTT
.,.,TRBJ1-2,TRBV6-6,CASREPEGGPGGYTF,TGTGCCAGCAGAGAGCCTGAGGGGGGGCCGGGTGGCTACACCTTC
.,.,TRBJ1-3,TRBV4-1,CASSQAGTGNTIYF,TGCGCCAGCAGCCAAGCAGGGACTGGAAACACCATATATTTT
.,once,TRBJ1-1,TRBV5-1,CASSLNPWQAGGTEAFF,TGCGCCAGCAGCTTGAATCCTTGGCAGGCCGGAGGGACTGAAGCTTTCTTT
.,.,TRBJ1-1,TRBV10-1,CASSEDTNTEAFF,TGCGCCAGCAGTGAGGACACGAACACTGAAGCTTTCTTT
TRBD1,.,TRBJ2-7,TRBV9,CASSVGTGASYEQYF,TGTGCCAGCAGCGTAGGGACAGGGGCCTCCTACGAGCAGTACTTC
.,.,TRBJ2-3,TRBV30,CAWVQGNTDTQYF,TGTGCCTGGGTACAGGGTAACACAGATACGCAGTATTTT
TRBD2,once,TRBJ2-3,TRBV5-1,CASSTGTSGGAPDTQYF,TGCGCCAGCAGCACCGGGACTAGCGGGGGGGCGCCAGATACGCAGTATTTT
.,.,TRBJ1-1,TRBV18,CASSPGRNTEAFF,TGTGCCAGCTCACCAGGGAGGAACACTGAAGCTTTCTTT
.,.,TRBJ1-1,TRBV2,CASTEDRGNTEAFF,TGTGCCAGCACTGAGGACAGAGGGAACACTGAAGCTTTCTTT
TRBD1,.,TRBJ1-1,TRBV12-3/TRBV12-4,CASSSWTGEAFF,TGTGCCAGCAGTTCCTGGACAGGAGAAGCTTTCTTT
TRBD2,.,TRBJ2-2,TRBV19,CASSAGTRTGELFF,TGTGCCAGTAGTGCCGGGACTAGAACCGGGGAGCTGTTTTTT
TRBD1,.,TRBJ1-1,TRBV6-5,CASSYAGGYEAFF,TGTGCCAGCAGTTACGCAGGGGGCTACGAAGCTTTCTTT
TRBD2,few,TRBJ2-7,TRBV5-1,CASRRLAGVYEQYF,TGCGCCAGCAGACGTCTAGCGGGGGTCTACGAGCAGTACTTC
.,.,TRBJ2-2,TRBV24-1,CATSGTGDTGELFF,TGTGCCACCAGTGGAACCGGGGACACCGGGGAGCTGTTTTTT
TRBD2,once,TRBJ2-5,TRBV5-1,CASRTTGGRLKETQYF,TGCGCCAGCAGAACAACGGGGGGACGGTTAAAAGAGACCCAGTACTTC
.,.,TRBJ1-6,TRBV18,CASSPYRENNSPLHF,TGTGCCAGCTCACCATACAGGGAGAATAATTCACCCCTCCACTTT
.,.,TRBJ2-7,TRBV18,CASSSSPGTTNEQYF,TGTGCCAGCTCATCTTCTCCCGGGACAACCAACGAGCAGTACTTC
.,.,TRBJ2-3,TRBV12-5,CASGLLVTTDTQYF,TGTGCTAGTGGTTTGTTAGTTACCACAGATACGCAGTATTTT
TRBD1,.,TRBJ1-4,TRBV27,CAASEGQPVSLEKLFF,TGTGCCGCCTCCGAGGGACAGCCGGTTTCATTAGAAAAACTGTTTTTT
.,.,TRBJ1-2,TRBV6-6,CASSYERGGGYTF,TGTGCCAGCAGTTACGAGAGGGGGGGAGGCTACACCTTC
.,.,TRBJ2-1,TRBV11-2,CASSLDAGQLESYNEQFF,TGTGCCAGCAGCTTAGACGCAGGACAGCTTGAGTCCTACAATGAGCAGTTCTTC